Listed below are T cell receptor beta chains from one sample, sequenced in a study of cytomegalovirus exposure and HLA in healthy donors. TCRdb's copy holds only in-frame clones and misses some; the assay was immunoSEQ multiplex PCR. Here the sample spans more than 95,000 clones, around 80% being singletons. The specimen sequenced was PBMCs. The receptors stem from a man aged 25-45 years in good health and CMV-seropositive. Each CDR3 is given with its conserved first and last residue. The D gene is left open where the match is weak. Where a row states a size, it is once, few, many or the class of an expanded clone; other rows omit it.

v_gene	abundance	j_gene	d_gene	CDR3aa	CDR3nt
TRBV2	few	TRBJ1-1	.	CASRGQNTEAFF	TGTGCCAGCAGGGGACAGAACACTGAAGCTTTCTTT
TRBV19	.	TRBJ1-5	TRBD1	CASSIAGGRPNQPQHF	TGTGCCAGTAGTATAGCAGGGGGAAGGCCCAATCAGCCCCAGCATTTT
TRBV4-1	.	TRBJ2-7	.	CASSHLEHHYEQYF	TGCGCCAGCAGCCATCTAGAACACCACTACGAGCAGTACTTC
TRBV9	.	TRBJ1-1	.	CASSAPRGLGEAFF	TGTGCCAGCAGCGCACCGAGGGGGTTGGGGGAAGCTTTCTTT
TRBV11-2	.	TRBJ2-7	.	CASSLAGTHYEQYF	TGTGCCAGCAGCTTAGCTGGGACACATTACGAGCAGTACTTC
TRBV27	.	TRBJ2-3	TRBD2	CASILTSASTDTQYF	TGTGCCAGCATTCTCACTAGCGCCAGCACAGATACGCAGTATTTT
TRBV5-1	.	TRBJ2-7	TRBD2	CASSLSLAGGPRHEQYF	TGCGCCAGCAGCTTGAGTCTAGCGGGAGGGCCCCGGCACGAGCAGTACTTC
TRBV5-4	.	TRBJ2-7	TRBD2	CASSQGLAGVLTYEQYF	TGTGCCAGCAGCCAGGGACTAGCGGGAGTGTTGACCTACGAGCAGTACTTC
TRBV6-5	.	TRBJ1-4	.	CASSPQGEKLFF	TGTGCCAGCAGTCCCCAGGGGGAAAAACTGTTTTTT
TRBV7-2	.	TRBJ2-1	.	CASSLRVVGSTTYNEQFF	TGTGCCAGCAGCTTACGGGTGGTAGGGAGCACCACCTACAATGAGCAGTTCTTC
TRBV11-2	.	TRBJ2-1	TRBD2	CASRTWGLAEMRYNEQFF	TGTGCCAGCCGAACCTGGGGACTAGCGGAGATGAGGTACAATGAGCAGTTCTTC
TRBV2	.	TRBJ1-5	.	CASRGEGINQPQHF	TGTGCCAGCAGGGGGGAGGGGATCAATCAGCCCCAGCATTTT
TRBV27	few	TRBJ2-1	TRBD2	CASSPGTSLYNEQFF	TGTGCCAGCAGCCCCGGGACTAGTCTCTACAATGAGCAGTTCTTC
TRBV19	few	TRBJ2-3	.	CASAPASGDTQYF	TGTGCCAGTGCCCCTGCCAGCGGGGATACGCAGTATTTT
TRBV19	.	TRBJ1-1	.	CASSIGGGNMNTEAFF	TGTGCCAGTAGTATCGGGGGGGGAAATATGAACACTGAAGCTTTCTTT
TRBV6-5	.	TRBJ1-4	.	CASSFGEKLFF	TGTGCCAGCTCCTTCGGGGAAAAACTGTTTTTT
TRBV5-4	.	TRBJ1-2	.	CASSPQANYGYTF	TGTGCCAGCAGCCCACAGGCTAACTATGGCTACACCTTC